The entry below gives a single TCR beta chain sequence along with its context. Its specificity is unknown. The data derive from a study of blood T cells in healthy people across ages. Overall study findings and caveats: Samples with more naive T cells showed higher observed beta diversity.

Donor samples were obtained from healthy Caucasian individuals from Russia, aged about 6 to 95. For the second PCR, which ran for about 7 to 11 cycles, a sample-barcoded 5' primer and a J-beta primer mix were used. TCRdb redid the calling of the 5' RACE reads with MiXCR, one entry per CDR3 protein. The sample consists of around 900,000 distinct CDR3 sequences, about 51% of them appearing once. The CDR3 contains 14 residues. The germline gives CDR1 SGHTA, CDR2 FQGNSA. V lost 6 bases, J lost 4 bases, and 14 bases lay in between. The clonotype was recovered from a woman aged 55-69 years in good health. This chain connects TRBV7-2 to TRBJ2-3; no reliable D call. Specimen: blood. The CDR3 here is CASSPKAHADTQYF. The CDR3 nucleotides are TGTGCCAGCAGTCCCAAAGCCCATGCAGATACGCAGTATTTT.